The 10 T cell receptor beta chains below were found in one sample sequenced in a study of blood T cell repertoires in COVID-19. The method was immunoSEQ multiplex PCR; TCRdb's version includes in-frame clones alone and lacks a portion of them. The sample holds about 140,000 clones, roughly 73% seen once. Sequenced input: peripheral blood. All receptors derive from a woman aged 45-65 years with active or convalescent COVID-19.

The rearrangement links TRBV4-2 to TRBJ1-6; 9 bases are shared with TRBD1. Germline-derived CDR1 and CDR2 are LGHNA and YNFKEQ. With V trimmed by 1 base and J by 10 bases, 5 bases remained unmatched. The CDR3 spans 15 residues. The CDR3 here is CASSQGTGERSPLHF. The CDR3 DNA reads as TGTGCCAGCAGCCAAGGGACAGGGGAGAGATCACCCCTCCACTTT.

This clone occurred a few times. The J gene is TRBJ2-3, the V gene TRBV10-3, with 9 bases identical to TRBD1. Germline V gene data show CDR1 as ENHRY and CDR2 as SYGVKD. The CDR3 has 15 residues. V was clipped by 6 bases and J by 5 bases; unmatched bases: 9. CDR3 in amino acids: CAISPGTGSIDTQYF. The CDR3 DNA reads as TGTGCCATCAGCCCCGGGACAGGGTCAATAGATACGCAGTATTTT.

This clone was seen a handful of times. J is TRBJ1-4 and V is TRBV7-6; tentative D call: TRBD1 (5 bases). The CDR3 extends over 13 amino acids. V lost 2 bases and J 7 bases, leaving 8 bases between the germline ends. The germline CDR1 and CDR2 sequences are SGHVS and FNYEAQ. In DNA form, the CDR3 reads TGTGCCAGCAGCTTAAGGGGAGGTGAAAAACTGTTTTTT. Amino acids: CASSLRGGEKLFF. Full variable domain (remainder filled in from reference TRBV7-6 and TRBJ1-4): GAGVSQSPRYKVTKRGQDVALRCDPISGHVSLYWYRQALGQGPEFLTYFNYEAQQDKSGLPNDRFSAERPEGSISTLTIQRTEQRDSAMYRCASSLRGGEKLFFGSGTQLSVL.

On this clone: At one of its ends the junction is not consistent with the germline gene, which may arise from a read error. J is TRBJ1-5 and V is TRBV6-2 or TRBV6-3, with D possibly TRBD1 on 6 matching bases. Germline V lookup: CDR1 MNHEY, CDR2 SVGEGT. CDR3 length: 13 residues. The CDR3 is CASSNRENHPQHF. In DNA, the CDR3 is TGTGCCAGCAGTAACAGGGAAAATCATCCCCAGCATTTT.

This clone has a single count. The CDR3 bases are TGTGCCAGCAGCTGGGACACTAGCGGGCTCTCCTACAATGAGCAGTTCTTC. Its translation: CASSWDTSGLSYNEQFF. V is TRBV7-2 and J is TRBJ2-1; 9 positions agree with TRBD2. Looked up from germline, CDR1 is SGHTA and CDR2 is FQGNSA. V shed 4 bases and J 0 bases; nucleotides not matched to a gene: 7. The CDR3 covers 17 residues.

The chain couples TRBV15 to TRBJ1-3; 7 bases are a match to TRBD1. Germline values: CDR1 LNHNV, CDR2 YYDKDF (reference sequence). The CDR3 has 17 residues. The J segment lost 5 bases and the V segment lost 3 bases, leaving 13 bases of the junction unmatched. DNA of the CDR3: TGTGCCACCAGCAGCGCGACAGGGCTTTTAGGGAGAAACACCATATATTTT. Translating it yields CATSSATGLLGRNTIYF.

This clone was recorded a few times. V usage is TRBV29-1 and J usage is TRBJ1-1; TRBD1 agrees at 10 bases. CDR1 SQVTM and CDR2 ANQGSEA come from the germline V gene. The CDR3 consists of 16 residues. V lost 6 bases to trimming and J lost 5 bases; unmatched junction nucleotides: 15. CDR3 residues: CSVLASGTGALTEAFF. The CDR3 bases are TGCAGCGTCCTTGCCTCCGGGACAGGGGCGCTTACTGAAGCTTTCTTT. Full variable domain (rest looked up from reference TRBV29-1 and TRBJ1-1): SAVISQKPSRDICQRGTSLTIQCQVDSQVTMMFWYRQQPGQSLTLIATANQGSEATYESGFVIDKFPISRPNLTFSTLTVSNMSPEDSSIYLCSVLASGTGALTEAFFGQGTRLTVV.

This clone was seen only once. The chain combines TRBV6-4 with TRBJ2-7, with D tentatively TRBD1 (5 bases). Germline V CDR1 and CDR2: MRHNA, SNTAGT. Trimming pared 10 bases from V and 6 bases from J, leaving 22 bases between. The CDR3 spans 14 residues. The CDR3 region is CATYRQSPPGEQYF. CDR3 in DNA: TGTGCCACCTACCGACAGTCCCCCCCAGGCGAGCAGTACTTC.

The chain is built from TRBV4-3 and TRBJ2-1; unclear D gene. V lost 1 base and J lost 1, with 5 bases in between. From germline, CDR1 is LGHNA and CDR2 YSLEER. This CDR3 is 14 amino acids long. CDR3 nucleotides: TGCGCCAGCAGCCAAGGCAGTTCCTACAATGAGCAGTTCTTC. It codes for CASSQGSSYNEQFF.

CDR3 protein: CASSQGWPSGSRFSGELFF. The CDR3 bases are TGCGCCAGCAGCCAAGGGTGGCCTAGCGGGAGCCGTTTTTCCGGGGAGCTGTTTTTT. V and J are TRBV4-3 and TRBJ2-2, with 10 nucleotides matching TRBD2. The length of the CDR3 is 19 residues. J was trimmed by 6 bases and V by 1 base; bases with no gene match: 14. Germline lookup yields CDR1 LGHNA and CDR2 YSLEER.